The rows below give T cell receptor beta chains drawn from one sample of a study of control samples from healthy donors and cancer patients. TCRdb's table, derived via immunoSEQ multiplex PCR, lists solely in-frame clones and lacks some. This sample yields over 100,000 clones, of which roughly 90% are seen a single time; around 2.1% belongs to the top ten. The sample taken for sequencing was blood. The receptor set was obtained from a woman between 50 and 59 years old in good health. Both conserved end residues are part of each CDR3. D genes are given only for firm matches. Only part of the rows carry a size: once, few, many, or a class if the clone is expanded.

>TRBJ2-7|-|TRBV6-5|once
CASSEGRGEQYF
TGTGCCAGCAGCGAGGGTCGGGGCGAGCAGTACTTC
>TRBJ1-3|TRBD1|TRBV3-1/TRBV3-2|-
CASSRTGVRNTIYF
TGTGCCAGCAGTCGGACAGGGGTACGGAACACCATATATTTT
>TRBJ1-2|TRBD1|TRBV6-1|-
CASSDLSRDRAPRGGYTF
TGTGCCAGCAGTGATCTATCCCGGGACAGGGCCCCCCGAGGCGGCTACACCTTC
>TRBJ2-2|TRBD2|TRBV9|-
CASSVGSGQNTGELFF
TGTGCCAGCAGCGTAGGTAGCGGGCAGAACACCGGGGAGCTGTTTTTT
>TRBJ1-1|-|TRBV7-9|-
CASSQAWEAFF
TGTGCCAGCAGCCAAGCGTGGGAAGCTTTCTTT
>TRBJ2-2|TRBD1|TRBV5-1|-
CASSGGQGRTGELFF
TGCGCCAGCAGCGGCGGACAGGGAAGAACCGGGGAGCTGTTTTTT
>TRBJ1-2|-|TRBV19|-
CASSIRGRSQGIYGYTF
TGTGCCAGTAGTATTAGGGGTAGGAGTCAGGGAATATATGGCTACACCTTC
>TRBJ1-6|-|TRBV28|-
CASSLVSVSPLHF
TGTGCCAGCAGTTTAGTTTCGGTTTCACCCCTCCACTTT
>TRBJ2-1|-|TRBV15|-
CATSSKGSYNEQFF
TGTGCCACCAGCAGTAAAGGGAGCTACAATGAGCAGTTCTTC
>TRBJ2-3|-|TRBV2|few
CASSVSQLKDTQYF
TGTGCCAGCAGTGTGTCACAATTGAAGGATACGCAGTATTTT
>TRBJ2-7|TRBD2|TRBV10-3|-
CAISESGGGTYEQYF
TGTGCCATCAGTGAGTCCGGGGGGGGGACCTACGAGCAGTACTTC
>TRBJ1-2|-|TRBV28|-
CATTGTSWGGYTF
TGTGCCACGACCGGGACCTCCTGGGGCGGCTACACCTTC
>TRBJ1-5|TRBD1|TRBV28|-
CASSPGNRGRNQPQHF
TGTGCCAGCAGTCCGGGGAACAGGGGGCGCAATCAGCCCCAGCATTTT
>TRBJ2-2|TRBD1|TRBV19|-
CASSVNPRQGSGELFF
TGTGCCAGTAGTGTAAACCCCCGACAGGGGAGCGGGGAGCTGTTTTTT
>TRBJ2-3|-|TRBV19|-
CASSIDPEGRTDTQYF
TGTGCCAGTAGTATAGATCCCGAGGGGCGGACAGATACGCAGTATTTT
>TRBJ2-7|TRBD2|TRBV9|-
CASSVGGGGDSYEQYF
TGTGCCAGCAGCGTAGGCGGGGGAGGCGACTCCTACGAGCAGTACTTC
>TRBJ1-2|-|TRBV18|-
CASSQSGYYGYTF
TGTGCCAGCTCACAGAGCGGATACTATGGCTACACCTTC
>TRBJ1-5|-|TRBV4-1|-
CASSQDPASALAEAQHF
TGCGCCAGCAGCCAAGATCCCGCCTCCGCCTTAGCGGAGGCCCAGCATTTT
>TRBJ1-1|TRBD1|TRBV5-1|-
CASKQLTGGTEAFF
TGCGCCAGCAAACAACTGACAGGGGGCACTGAAGCTTTCTTT
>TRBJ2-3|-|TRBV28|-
CASSLSTDTQYF
TGTGCCAGCAGCCTAAGCACAGATACGCAGTATTTT